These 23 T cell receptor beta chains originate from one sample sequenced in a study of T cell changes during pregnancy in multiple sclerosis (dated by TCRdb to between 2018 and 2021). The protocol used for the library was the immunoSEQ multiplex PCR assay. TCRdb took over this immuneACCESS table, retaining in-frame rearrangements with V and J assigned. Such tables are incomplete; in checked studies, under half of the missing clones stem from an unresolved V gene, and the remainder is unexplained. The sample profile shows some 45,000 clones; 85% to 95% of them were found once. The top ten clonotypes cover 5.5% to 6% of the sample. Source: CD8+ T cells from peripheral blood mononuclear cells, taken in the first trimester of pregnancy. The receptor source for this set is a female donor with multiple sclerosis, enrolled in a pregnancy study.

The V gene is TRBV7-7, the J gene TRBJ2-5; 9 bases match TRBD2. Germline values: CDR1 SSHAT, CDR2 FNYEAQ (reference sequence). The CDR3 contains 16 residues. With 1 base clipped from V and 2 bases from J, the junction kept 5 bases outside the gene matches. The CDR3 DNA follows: TGTGCCAGCAGCTTAGGGGCGGGAGGGGTTCAAGAGACCCAGTACTTC. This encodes CASSLGAGGVQETQYF.

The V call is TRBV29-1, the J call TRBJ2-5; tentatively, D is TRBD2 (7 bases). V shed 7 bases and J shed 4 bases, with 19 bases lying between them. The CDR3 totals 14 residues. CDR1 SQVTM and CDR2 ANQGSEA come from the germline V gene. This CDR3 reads CSAHGEGGGETQYF. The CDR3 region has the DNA TGCAGCGCCCATGGGGAGGGGGGGGGAGAGACCCAGTACTTC.

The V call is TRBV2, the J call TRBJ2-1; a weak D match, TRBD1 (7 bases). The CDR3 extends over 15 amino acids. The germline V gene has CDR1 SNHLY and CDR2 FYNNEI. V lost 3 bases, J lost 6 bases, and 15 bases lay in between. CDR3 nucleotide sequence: TGTGCCAGCAGTGATAGGCAGGGGGGATTCAATGAGCAGTTCTTC. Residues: CASSDRQGGFNEQFF.

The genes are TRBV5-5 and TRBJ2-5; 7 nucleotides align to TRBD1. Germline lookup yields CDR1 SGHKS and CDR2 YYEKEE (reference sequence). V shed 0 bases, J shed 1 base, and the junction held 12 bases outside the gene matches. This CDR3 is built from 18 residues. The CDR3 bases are TGTGCCAGCAGCTTGGGTGGTCAGGGGGTAGGGGCCCAAGAGACCCAGTACTTC. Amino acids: CASSLGGQGVGAQETQYF.

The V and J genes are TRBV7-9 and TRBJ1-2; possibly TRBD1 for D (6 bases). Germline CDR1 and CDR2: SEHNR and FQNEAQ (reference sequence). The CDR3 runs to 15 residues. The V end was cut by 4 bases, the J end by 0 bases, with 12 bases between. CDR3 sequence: CASSSGQTPNYGYTF. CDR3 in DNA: TGTGCCAGCAGCTCAGGACAGACACCTAACTATGGCTACACCTTC. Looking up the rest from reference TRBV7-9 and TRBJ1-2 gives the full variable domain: DTGVSQNPRHKITKRGQNVTFRCDPISEHNRLYWYRQTLGQGPEFLTYFQNEAQLEKSRLLSDRFSAERPKGSFSTLEIQRTEQGDSAMYLCASSSGQTPNYGYTFGSGTRLTVV.

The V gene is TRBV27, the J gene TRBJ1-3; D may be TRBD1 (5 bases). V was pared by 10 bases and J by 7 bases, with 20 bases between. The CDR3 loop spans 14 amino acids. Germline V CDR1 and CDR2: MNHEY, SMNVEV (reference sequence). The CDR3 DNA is TGTGCCACAGCTCGACAGTTCCCGTCCAACACCATATATTTT. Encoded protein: CATARQFPSNTIYF.

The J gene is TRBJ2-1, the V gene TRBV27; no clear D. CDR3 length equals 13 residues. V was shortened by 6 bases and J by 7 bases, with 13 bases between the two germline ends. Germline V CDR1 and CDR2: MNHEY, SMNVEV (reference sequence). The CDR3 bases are TGTGCCAGCAGCCCTGACTCCTCTAATGAGCAGTTCTTC. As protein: CASSPDSSNEQFF.

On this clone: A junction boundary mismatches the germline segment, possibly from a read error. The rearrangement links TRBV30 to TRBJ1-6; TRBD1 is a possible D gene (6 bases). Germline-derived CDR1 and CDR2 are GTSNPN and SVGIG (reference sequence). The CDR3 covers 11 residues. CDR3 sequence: CAWREGVKCSF. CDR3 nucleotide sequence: TGTGCCTGGAGAGAGGGGGTAAAGTGCAGCTTT.

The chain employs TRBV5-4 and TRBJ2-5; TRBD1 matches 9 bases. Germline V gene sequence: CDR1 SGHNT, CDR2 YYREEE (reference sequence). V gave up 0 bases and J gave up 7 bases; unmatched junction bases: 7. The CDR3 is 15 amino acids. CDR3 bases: TGTGCCAGCAGCTTGGGGACAGGGGAGGGATGGACCCAGTACTTC. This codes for CASSLGTGEGWTQYF. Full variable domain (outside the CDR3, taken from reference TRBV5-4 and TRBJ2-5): ETGVTQSPTHLIKTRGQQVTLRCSSQSGHNTVSWYQQALGQGPQFIFQYYREEENGRGNFPPRFSGLQFPNYSSELNVNALELDDSALYLCASSLGTGEGWTQYFGPGTRLLVL.

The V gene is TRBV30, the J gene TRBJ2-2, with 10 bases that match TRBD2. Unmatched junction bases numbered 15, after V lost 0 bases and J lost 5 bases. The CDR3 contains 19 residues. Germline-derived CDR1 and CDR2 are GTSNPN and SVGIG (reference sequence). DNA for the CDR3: TGTGCCTGGAGTGTACGAGTTCGGGCTAGCGGGAGAGTTACCGGGGAGCTGTTTTTT. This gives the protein CAWSVRVRASGRVTGELFF.

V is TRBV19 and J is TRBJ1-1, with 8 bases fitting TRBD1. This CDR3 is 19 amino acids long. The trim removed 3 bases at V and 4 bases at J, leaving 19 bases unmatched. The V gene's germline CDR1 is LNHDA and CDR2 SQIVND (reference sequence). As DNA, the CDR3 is TGTGCCAGTAGTATTGGGGGGCGGACAGGGACGGAAAAACGCACTGAAGCTTTCTTT. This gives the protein CASSIGGRTGTEKRTEAFF.

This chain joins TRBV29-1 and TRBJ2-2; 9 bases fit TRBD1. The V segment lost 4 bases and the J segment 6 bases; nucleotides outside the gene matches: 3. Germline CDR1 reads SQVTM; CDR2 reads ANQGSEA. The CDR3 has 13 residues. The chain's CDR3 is CSVVRQGAGELFF. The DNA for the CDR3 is TGCAGCGTTGTGAGACAGGGGGCCGGGGAGCTGTTTTTT.

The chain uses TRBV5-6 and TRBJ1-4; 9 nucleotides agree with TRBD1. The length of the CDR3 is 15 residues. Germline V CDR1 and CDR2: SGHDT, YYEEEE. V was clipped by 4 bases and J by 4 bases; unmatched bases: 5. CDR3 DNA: TGTGCCAGCAGCGGGGACAGGGCGGGTAATGAAAAACTGTTTTTT. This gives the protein CASSGDRAGNEKLFF.

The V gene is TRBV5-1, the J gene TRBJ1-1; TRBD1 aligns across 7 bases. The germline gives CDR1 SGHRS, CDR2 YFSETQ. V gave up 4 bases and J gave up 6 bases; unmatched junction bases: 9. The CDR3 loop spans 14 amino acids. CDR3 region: CASSLGTDSSEAFF. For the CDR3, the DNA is TGCGCCAGCAGCCTAGGGACAGACAGTTCTGAAGCTTTCTTT.

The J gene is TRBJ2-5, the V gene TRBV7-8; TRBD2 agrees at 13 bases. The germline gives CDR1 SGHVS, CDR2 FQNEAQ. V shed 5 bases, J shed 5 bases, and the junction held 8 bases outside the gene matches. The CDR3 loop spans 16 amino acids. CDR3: CASSPLAGGEGETQYF. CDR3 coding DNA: TGTGCCAGCAGCCCACTAGCGGGAGGGGAGGGGGAGACCCAGTACTTC.

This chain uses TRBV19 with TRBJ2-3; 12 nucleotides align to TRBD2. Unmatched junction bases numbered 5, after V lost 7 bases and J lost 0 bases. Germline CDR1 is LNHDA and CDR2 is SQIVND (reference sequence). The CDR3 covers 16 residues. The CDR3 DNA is TGTGCCAGTACACTAGCGGGAGGATCGAGCACAGATACGCAGTATTTT. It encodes CASTLAGGSSTDTQYF. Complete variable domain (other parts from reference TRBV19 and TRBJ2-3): DGGITQSPKYLFRKEGQNVTLSCEQNLNHDAMYWYRQDPGQGLRLIYYSQIVNDFQKGDIAEGYSVSREKKESFPLTVTSAQKNPTAFYLCASTLAGGSSTDTQYFGPGTRLTVL.

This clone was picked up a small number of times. The CDR3 sequence: CASYRGPSEAFF. CDR3 bases: TGTGCCAGCTACAGGGGGCCGTCTGAAGCTTTCTTT. The chain recombines TRBV2 with TRBJ1-1, with 9 bases identical to TRBD1. The CDR3 totals 12 residues. Germline V gives CDR1 SNHLY, CDR2 FYNNEI. V lost 8 bases, J lost 6 bases, and 4 bases stayed unmatched.

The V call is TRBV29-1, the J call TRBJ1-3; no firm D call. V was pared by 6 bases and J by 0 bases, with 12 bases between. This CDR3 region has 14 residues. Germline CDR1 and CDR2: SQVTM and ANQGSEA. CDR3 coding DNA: TGCAGCGTCCCTGCCGGGAGCTCTGGAAACACCATATATTTT. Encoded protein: CSVPAGSSGNTIYF.

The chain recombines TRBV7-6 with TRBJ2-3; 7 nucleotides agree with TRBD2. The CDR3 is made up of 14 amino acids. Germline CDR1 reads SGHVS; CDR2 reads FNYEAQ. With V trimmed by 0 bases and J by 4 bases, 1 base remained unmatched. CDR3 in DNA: TGTGCCAGCAGCTTAGCGGGGGGGGCAGATACGCAGTATTTT. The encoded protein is CASSLAGGADTQYF.

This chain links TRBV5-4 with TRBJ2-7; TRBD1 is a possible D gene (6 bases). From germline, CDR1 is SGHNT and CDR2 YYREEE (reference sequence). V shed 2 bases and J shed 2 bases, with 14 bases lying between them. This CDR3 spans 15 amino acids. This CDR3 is CASSLQGGPPYEQYF. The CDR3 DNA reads TGTGCCAGCAGCTTACAGGGTGGACCACCCTACGAGCAGTACTTC.

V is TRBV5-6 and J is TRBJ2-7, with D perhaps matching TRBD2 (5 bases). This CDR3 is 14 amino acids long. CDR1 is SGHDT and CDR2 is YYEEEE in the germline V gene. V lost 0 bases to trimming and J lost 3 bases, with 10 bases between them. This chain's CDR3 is CASSLGASNYEQYF. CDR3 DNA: TGTGCCAGCAGCTTGGGTGCTAGCAACTACGAGCAGTACTTC.

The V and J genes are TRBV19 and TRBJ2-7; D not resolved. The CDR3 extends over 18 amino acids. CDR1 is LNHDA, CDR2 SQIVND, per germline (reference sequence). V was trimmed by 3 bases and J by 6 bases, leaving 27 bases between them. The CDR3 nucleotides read TGTGCCAGTAGTATCGGTCGAGGCGTGGGTTATGAGAATATCGAGCAGTACTTC. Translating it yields CASSIGRGVGYENIEQYF. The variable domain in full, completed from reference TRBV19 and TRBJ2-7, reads DGGITQSPKYLFRKEGQNVTLSCEQNLNHDAMYWYRQDPGQGLRLIYYSQIVNDFQKGDIAEGYSVSREKKESFPLTVTSAQKNPTAFYLCASSIGRGVGYENIEQYFGPGTRLTVT.

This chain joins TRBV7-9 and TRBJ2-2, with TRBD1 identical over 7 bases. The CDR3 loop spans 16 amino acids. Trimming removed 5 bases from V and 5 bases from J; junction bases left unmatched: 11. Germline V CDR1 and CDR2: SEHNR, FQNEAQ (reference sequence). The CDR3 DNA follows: TGTGCCAGCAGCACGACAGGGCAGGGGAGAACCGGGGAGCTGTTTTTT. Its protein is CASSTTGQGRTGELFF.